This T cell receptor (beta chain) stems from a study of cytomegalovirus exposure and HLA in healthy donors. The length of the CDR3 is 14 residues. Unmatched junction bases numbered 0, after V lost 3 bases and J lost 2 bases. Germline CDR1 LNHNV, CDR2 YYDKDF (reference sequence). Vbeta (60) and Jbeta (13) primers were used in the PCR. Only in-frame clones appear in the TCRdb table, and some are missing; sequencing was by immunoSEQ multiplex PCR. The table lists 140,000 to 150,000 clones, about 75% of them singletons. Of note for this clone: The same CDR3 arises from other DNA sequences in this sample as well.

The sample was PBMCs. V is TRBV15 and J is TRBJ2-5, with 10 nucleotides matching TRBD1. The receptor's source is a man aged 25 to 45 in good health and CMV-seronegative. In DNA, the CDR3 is TGTGCCACCAGCAGGGACAGGGGGCAAGAGACCCAGTACTTC. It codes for CATSRDRGQETQYF.